This T cell receptor (beta chain) was sequenced for a study of beta chain features in type 1 diabetes. As for the study in general: Nearly 110,000,000 sorted cells were examined across all samples. Findings and limits, study-wide: Within patients, naive, central memory and Treg TCRB repertoires seemed more similar than within healthy donors. The study found moderately but significantly shorter TCRB CDR3s in all four CD4+ subsets of Type 1 diabetes patients.

The whole isolated RNA underwent reverse transcription, so sequencing captured expressed TCRB transcripts. Some 3.6 million reads were obtained on average from naive, central memory and regulatory T cell samples. Measured with immunoSEQ multiplex PCR; TCRdb has only the in-frame clones, and not every one. This sample yields about 710,000 clones, of which over 12% are seen a single time; around 0.04% belongs to the top ten. Remarks on this clone: Its antigen remains unknown.

Germline CDR1 LNHDA, CDR2 SQIVND (reference sequence). Unmatched junction bases numbered 10, after V lost 5 bases and J lost 5 bases. The CDR3 is made up of 16 amino acids. Via CD45RO/CCR7/CD25/CD127/CD95/CD27, cells of the CD4+ naive, central memory, regulatory and stem cell-like memory subsets were sorted. This receptor was obtained from a man younger than 35 with type 1 diabetes. The chain joins TRBV19 to TRBJ2-3; 10 bases line up with TRBD2. Sequenced sample: naive CD4+ T cells from blood. The CDR3 region is CASSESSGGVKDTQYF. The CDR3, as DNA: TGTGCCAGTAGTGAGTCGAGCGGGGGGGTTAAAGATACGCAGTATTTT.